Each of the 9 T cell receptor beta chains below was sequenced from the same sample in a study of blood T cell repertoires in COVID-19. Libraries were prepared by immunoSEQ multiplex PCR; TCRdb keeps only in-frame clonotypes and omits some of them. The profile shows a few hundred thousand clones, 82% of them singletons. Sequencing input: peripheral blood. All receptors come from a woman aged 18-29 years with acute or convalescent COVID-19.

Only one count was recorded for this clone. This chain links TRBV5-1 with TRBJ2-3; TRBD2 matches at 10 bases. J was trimmed by 4 bases and V by 1 base; bases with no gene match: 6. CDR1 is SGHRS, CDR2 YFSETQ, per germline. The CDR3 is 16 amino acids. The CDR3 DNA is TGCGCCAGCAGCTTGTCGGCTAGCGGGAGCGCAGATACGCAGTATTTT. It codes for CASSLSASGSADTQYF.

This chain links TRBV5-1 with TRBJ2-6; D gene uncertain. The CDR3 contains 14 residues. V lost 4 bases, J lost 2 bases, and 7 bases lay in between. Per the germline V gene, CDR1 is SGHRS and CDR2 is YFSETQ. In DNA form, the CDR3 reads TGCGCCAGCAGCCACAAAGCTGGGGCCAACGTCCTGACTTTC. Residues: CASSHKAGANVLTF. Complete variable domain (other parts from reference TRBV5-1 and TRBJ2-6): KAGVTQTPRYLIKTRGQQVTLSCSPISGHRSVSWYQQTPGQGLQFLFEYFSETQRNKGNFPGRFSGRQFSNSRSEMNVSTLELGDSALYLCASSHKAGANVLTFGAGSRLTVL.

This clone was seen just once. V usage is TRBV14 and J usage is TRBJ1-1; D is ambiguous. From germline, CDR1 is SGHDN and CDR2 FVKESK. The V end lost 2 bases, the J end lost 5 bases, and 9 bases lay between the germline ends. CDR3 length: 13 amino acids. The CDR3 loop is CASSQSQITEAFF. Here the CDR3 DNA reads TGTGCCAGCAGCCAATCCCAGATAACTGAAGCTTTCTTT.

The rearrangement joins TRBV4-3 to TRBJ2-7; TRBD2 agrees at 7 bases. In germline, CDR1 is LGHNA, CDR2 YSLEER. The CDR3 is made up of 14 amino acids. Trimming removed 4 bases from V and 2 bases from J; junction bases left unmatched: 5. CDR3 protein: CASSLGGGTYEQYF. The CDR3 DNA is TGCGCCAGCAGCCTTGGCGGGGGAACCTACGAGCAGTACTTC.

The chain links TRBV10-3 to TRBJ1-1, with TRBD1 matching over 9 bases. Germline lookup yields CDR1 ENHRY and CDR2 SYGVKD. The ends lost 4 bases at V and 2 bases at J; junction bases unmatched: 5. The CDR3 sequence is 15 residues long. The CDR3 is CAISGGDRVNTEAFF. For the CDR3, the DNA is TGTGCCATCAGTGGCGGGGACAGGGTTAACACTGAAGCTTTCTTT.

The chain recombines TRBV4-3 with TRBJ1-1; D unresolved. V was trimmed by 0 bases and J by 4 bases, leaving 12 bases between them. Germline V gene sequence: CDR1 LGHNA, CDR2 YSLEER. This CDR3 comprises 15 residues. The CDR3 DNA sequence: TGCGCCAGCAGCCAAGATTTGGCCCGGGGCACTGAAGCTTTCTTT. Its protein product is CASSQDLARGTEAFF.

The V and J genes are TRBV5-4 and TRBJ2-1; 10 positions agree with TRBD2. The germline V gene has CDR1 SGHNT and CDR2 YYREEE (reference sequence). The J segment lost 5 bases and the V segment lost 4 bases, leaving 12 bases of the junction unmatched. The CDR3 spans 17 residues. CDR3 nucleotides: TGTGCCAGCAGCCCTTACTGGACTAGCGGCAGAGACAATGAGCAGTTCTTC. Residues: CASSPYWTSGRDNEQFF.

This chain joins TRBV6-2 or TRBV6-3 and TRBJ2-5; 8 bases are a match to TRBD2. This CDR3 has 14 residues. V was clipped by 5 bases and J by 2 bases; unmatched bases: 4. Germline V gene sequence: CDR1 MNHEY, CDR2 SVGEGT. The CDR3 sequence is CASSTGGGQETQYF. In nucleotides, the CDR3 is TGTGCCAGCAGTACCGGGGGGGGGCAAGAGACCCAGTACTTC.

The chain uses TRBV4-1 and TRBJ2-1, with 7 bases fitting TRBD2. Germline V CDR1 and CDR2: MGHRA, YSYEKL. V trimming: 3 bases; J trimming: 3 bases; junction bases outside the gene matches: 8. The CDR3 covers 16 residues. CDR3 DNA sequence: TGCGCCAGCAGCCAGCCGACTAGCCGAGACTACAATGAGCAGTTCTTC. Translating gives CASSQPTSRDYNEQFF.